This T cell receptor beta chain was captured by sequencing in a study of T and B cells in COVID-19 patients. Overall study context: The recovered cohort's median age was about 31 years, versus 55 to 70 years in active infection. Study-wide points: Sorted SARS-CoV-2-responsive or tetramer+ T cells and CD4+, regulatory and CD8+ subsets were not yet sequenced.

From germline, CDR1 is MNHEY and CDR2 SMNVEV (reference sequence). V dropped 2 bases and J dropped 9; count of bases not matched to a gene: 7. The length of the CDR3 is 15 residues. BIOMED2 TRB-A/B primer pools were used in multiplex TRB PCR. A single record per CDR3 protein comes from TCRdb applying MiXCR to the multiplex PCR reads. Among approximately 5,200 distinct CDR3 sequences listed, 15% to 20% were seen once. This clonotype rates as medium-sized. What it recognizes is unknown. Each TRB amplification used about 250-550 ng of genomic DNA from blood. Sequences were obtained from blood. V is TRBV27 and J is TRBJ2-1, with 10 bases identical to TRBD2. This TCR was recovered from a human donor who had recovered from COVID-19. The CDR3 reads CASSLQRGGRGEQFF. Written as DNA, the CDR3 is TGTGCCAGCAGTTTACAGCGGGGGGGCCGGGGTGAGCAGTTCTTC.